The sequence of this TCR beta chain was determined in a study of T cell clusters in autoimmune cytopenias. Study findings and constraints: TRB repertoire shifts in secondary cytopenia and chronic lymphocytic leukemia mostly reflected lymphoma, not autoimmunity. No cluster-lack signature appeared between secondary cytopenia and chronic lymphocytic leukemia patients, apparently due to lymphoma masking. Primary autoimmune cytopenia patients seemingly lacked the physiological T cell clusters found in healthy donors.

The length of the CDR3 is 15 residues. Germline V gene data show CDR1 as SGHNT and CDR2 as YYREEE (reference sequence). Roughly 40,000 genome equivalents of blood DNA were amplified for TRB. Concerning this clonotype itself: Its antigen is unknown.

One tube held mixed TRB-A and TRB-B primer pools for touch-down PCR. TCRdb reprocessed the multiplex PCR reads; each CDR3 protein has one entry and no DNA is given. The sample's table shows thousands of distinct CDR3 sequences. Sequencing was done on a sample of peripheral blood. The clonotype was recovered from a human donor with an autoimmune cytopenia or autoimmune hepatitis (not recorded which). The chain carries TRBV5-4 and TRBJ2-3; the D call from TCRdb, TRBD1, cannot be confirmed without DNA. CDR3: CASTEQGSYTDTQYF. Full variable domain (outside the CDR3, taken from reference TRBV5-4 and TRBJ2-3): ETGVTQSPTHLIKTRGQQVTLRCSSQSGHNTVSWYQQALGQGPQFIFQYYREEENGRGNFPPRFSGLQFPNYSSELNVNALELDDSALYLCASTEQGSYTDTQYFGPGTRLTVL.